The 21 T cell receptor beta chains in this list originate from one sample, sequenced in a study of T cell repertoires in cytomegalovirus infection. TCRdb called the reads again in MiXCR, with one record for every CDR3 protein. The profile shows approximately 500,000 distinct CDR3 sequences, 15% to 20% of them singletons. Specimen: CD8+ T cells from PBMCs. Source of these receptors: a human donor in good health (CMV status not recorded). Some clones in this sample may be carry-over from other donors' samples.

With respect to this clonotype: Sequence at one end of the junction differs from germline and may be a read error. The J gene is TRBJ2-7, the V gene TRBV5-6, with D unclear. This CDR3 comprises 14 residues. CDR1 SGHDT and CDR2 YYEEEE come from the germline V gene. DNA of the CDR3: TGTGCCAGCAGCCCTCGAGTTCGGCCCAACGAGCATTACTTC. As protein: CASSPRVRPNEHYF. Looking up the rest from reference TRBV5-6 and TRBJ2-7 gives the full variable domain: DAGVTQSPTHLIKTRGQQVTLRCSPKSGHDTVSWYQQALGQGPQFIFQYYEEEERQRGNFPDRFSGHQFPNYSSELNVNALLLGDSALYLCASSPRVRPNEHYFGPGTRLTVT.

This clonotype has at least ten counts. In DNA, the CDR3 is TGTGCCAGCAGTTTATTTGGACAGGGGGCTTGGGAGCAGTACTTC. Its translation is CASSLFGQGAWEQYF. The chain combines TRBV28 with TRBJ2-7; 11 bases fit TRBD1. With V trimmed by 1 base and J by 7 bases, 6 bases remained unmatched. Germline V CDR1 and CDR2: MDHEN, SYDVKM. This CDR3 is 15 amino acids long.

This clonotype was found a few times. This chain connects TRBV11-2 to TRBJ2-7, with D possibly being TRBD1 (5 bases). Trimming took 0 bases from V and 3 from J, leaving 18 bases between them. The CDR3 is 17 amino acids. Germline V gene data show CDR1 as SGHAT and CDR2 as FQNNGV. CDR3 residues: CASSLDRQGQGFYEQYF. CDR3 DNA sequence: TGTGCCAGCAGCTTAGATAGGCAGGGCCAGGGCTTCTACGAGCAGTACTTC.

This clonotype turned up a few times. The V call is TRBV4-1, the J call TRBJ1-2, with D maybe TRBD1 (5 bases). The CDR3 extends over 15 amino acids. Trimming took 0 bases from V and 13 from J, leaving 21 bases between them. Germline CDR1 reads MGHRA; CDR2 reads YSYEKL. The CDR3 loop reads CASSQDRRVSQGVTF. CDR3 nucleotides: TGCGCCAGCAGCCAAGATCGAAGAGTCAGTCAGGGCGTCACCTTC.

The chain is built from TRBV7-9 and TRBJ1-6, with 8 nucleotides matching TRBD1. The CDR3 runs to 15 residues. V lost 5 bases to trimming and J lost 5 bases; unmatched junction nucleotides: 5. CDR1 and CDR2 from the germline V gene are SEHNR and FQNEAQ (reference sequence). The CDR3 spells CASSRRTGNNSPLHF. The CDR3 coding sequence is TGTGCCAGCAGCCGGCGGACAGGGAATAATTCACCCCTCCACTTT.

This clonotype was seen repeatedly, ten times or more. Here the CDR3 DNA reads TGTGCCAGCAGTTCCCGGACAGGGAGGGAATTTGCTGAAGCTTTCTTT. It encodes CASSSRTGREFAEAFF. The chain couples TRBV27 to TRBJ1-1; TRBD1 agrees at 8 bases. CDR1 MNHEY and CDR2 SMNVEV come from the germline V gene (reference sequence). The J segment lost 6 bases and the V segment lost 4 bases, leaving 13 bases of the junction unmatched. CDR3 length equals 16 residues.

A single count supports this clonotype. A read error may be the cause here, since a much bigger clone is one base away. CDR3 loop: CASCQGGFGYGYTF. CDR3 in DNA: TGTGCCAGCTGTCAGGGGGGCTTCGGCTATGGCTACACCTTC. The chain uses TRBV5-6 and TRBJ1-2, with TRBD1 identical over 7 bases. The CDR3 runs to 14 residues. After removal of 7 bases from V and 4 bases from J, the junction contained 10 bases not matched to a gene. The germline V gene has CDR1 SGHDT and CDR2 YYEEEE.

With respect to this clonotype: This clone may be a read error of a much larger clone one base away. The chain combines TRBV11-2 with TRBJ2-7, with D unclear. The germline V gene has CDR1 SGHAT and CDR2 FQNNGV. V shed 3 bases and J shed 0 bases, with 9 bases lying between them. CDR3 size: 14 residues. This CDR3 reads CASSFWIFSYEQYF. The CDR3, as DNA: TGTGCCAGCAGCTTCTGGATCTTCTCCTACGAGCAGTACTTC.

The chain joins TRBV27 to TRBJ1-4; 8 nucleotides line up with TRBD1. V lost 5 bases and J lost 7; bases outside the gene matches: 9. CDR3 length: 15 amino acids. Germline lookup yields CDR1 MNHEY and CDR2 SMNVEV (reference sequence). CDR3 DNA: TGTGCCAGCAGTCCTGATCAGGGGGCGGGTGAAAAACTGTTTTTT. It codes for CASSPDQGAGEKLFF.

CDR3 amino acids: CASSPGYGSGSYNEQFF. The CDR3 nucleotides read TGTGCCAGCAGCCCCGGCTATGGTAGCGGGAGCTACAATGAGCAGTTCTTC. V gene TRBV5-6 combines with J gene TRBJ2-1; 9 bases are a match to TRBD2. V was clipped by 4 bases and J by 3 bases; unmatched bases: 11. The germline V gene has CDR1 SGHDT and CDR2 YYEEEE. The CDR3 spans 17 residues.

This clonotype was detected many times. This chain joins TRBV28 and TRBJ1-5, with D unclear. This CDR3 region has 15 residues. Germline CDR1 and CDR2: MDHEN and SYDVKM. Trimming left V 7 bases short and J 3 bases short, with 16 bases between. The CDR3, as DNA: TGTGCCAGCACCCTTCGGGGAGGGAACAATCAGCCCCAGCATTTT. Protein: CASTLRGGNNQPQHF. Together with reference TRBV28 and TRBJ1-5, the CDR3 gives the full variable domain: DVKVTQSSRYLVKRTGEKVFLECVQDMDHENMFWYRQDPGLGLRLIYFSYDVKMKEKGDIPEGYSVSREKKERFSLILESASTNQTSMYLCASTLRGGNNQPQHFGDGTRLSIL.

This clonotype was observed at least ten times. The rearrangement uses TRBV28 and TRBJ2-7, with D possibly matching TRBD2 (5 bases). Trimming stripped 2 bases from V and 5 bases from J, with 19 bases between. CDR3 length equals 16 residues. Germline CDR1 MDHEN, CDR2 SYDVKM. The CDR3 reads CASSLTFRGSRNEQYF. The CDR3 DNA follows: TGTGCCAGCAGTTTAACCTTTCGTGGGAGCCGCAACGAGCAGTACTTC.

Only a few counts were recorded for this clonotype. The chain employs TRBV5-1 and TRBJ2-3; tentative D call: TRBD2 (6 bases). V was trimmed by 6 bases and J by 2 bases, leaving 16 bases between them. Germline V gene sequence: CDR1 SGHRS, CDR2 YFSETQ. CDR3 length equals 15 residues. CDR3 sequence (DNA): TGCGCCAGCAAAGCCGGGCTAGCGAACACAGATACGCAGTATTTT. Amino acid sequence: CASKAGLANTDTQYF.

There are many counts of this clonotype. The chain uses TRBV5-6 and TRBJ1-1; D ambiguous. CDR1 is SGHDT and CDR2 is YYEEEE in the germline V gene. CDR3 size: 12 residues. Between the trimmed V and J ends, which lost 0 bases and 6 bases, there was a span of 6 bases. This CDR3 is CASSLVRAEAFF. Written as DNA, the CDR3 is TGTGCCAGCAGCTTGGTTCGGGCTGAAGCTTTCTTT.

J is TRBJ1-2 and V is TRBV6-5; D may be TRBD1 (5 bases). The germline CDR1 and CDR2 sequences are MNHEY and SVGAGI. The V end lost 0 bases, the J end lost 5 bases, and 10 bases lay between the germline ends. This CDR3 is built from 14 residues. The CDR3, as DNA: TGTGCCAGCAGTTACTCGTCAGGGCAATATGGCTACACCTTC. Protein product: CASSYSSGQYGYTF.

In the case of this clonotype: Possible read error: a much larger clone is one base away. The chain recombines TRBV28 with TRBJ2-2; TRBD1 aligns across 8 bases. The ends lost 4 bases at V and 4 bases at J; junction bases unmatched: 11. The CDR3 totals 17 residues. CDR1 and CDR2 (germline): MDHEN, SYDVKM. The CDR3 coding sequence is TGTGCCAGCAGTTACCCAAGACAGGGGCTGGGCACCGGGGAGCTGTTTTTT. This codes for CASSYPRQGLGTGELFF. The full variable domain, in which reference TRBV28 and TRBJ2-2 provide the parts outside the CDR3, is DVKVTQSSRYLVKRTGEKVFLECVQDMDHENMFWYRQDPGLGLRLIYFSYDVKMKEKGDIPEGYSVSREKKERFSLILESASTNQTSMYLCASSYPRQGLGTGELFFGEGSRLTVL.

Only a few counts were recorded for this clonotype. The rearrangement uses TRBV7-4 and TRBJ2-5; 8 nucleotides match TRBD1. The CDR3 has 14 residues. Per germline, CDR1 SGHVT and CDR2 SQSDAQ. Trimming at V came to 2 bases and at J to 5 bases, leaving 4 bases not matched to a gene. DNA for the CDR3: TGTGCCAGCAGCTTACAGGGGGCGATGGAGACCCAGTACTTC. Protein: CASSLQGAMETQYF.

On this clonotype: This may be a read error: a much more frequent sequence differs by one nucleotide. This sequence joins TRBV12-3 or TRBV12-4 and TRBJ1-2; D is possibly TRBD1 (6 bases). The CDR3 extends over 16 amino acids. V dropped 4 bases and J dropped 0 bases, with 15 bases sitting between them. CDR3 in DNA: TGTGCCAGCAGTTACGAGACAGGCCTGCCTAACTATGGCTACACCTTC. As protein: CASSYETGLPNYGYTF.

This clonotype occurred a few times. The chain links TRBV20-1 to TRBJ1-4; TRBD1 might be the D (5 bases). Germline V CDR1 and CDR2: DFQATT, SNEGSKA (reference sequence). The V gene lost 5 bases and the J gene lost 7 bases, with 5 bases spanning the gap. The CDR3 covers 10 residues. In DNA form, the CDR3 reads TGCAGTGCTGGGGGTGAAAAACTGTTTTTT. Its translation is CSAGGEKLFF.

The table lists this clonotype with many counts. The chain links TRBV10-3 to TRBJ1-1; a possible D gene is TRBD1 (5 bases). Trimming cost V 10 bases and J 0 bases, with 15 bases left between them. Per the germline V gene, CDR1 is ENHRY and CDR2 is SYGVKD. This CDR3 is built from 14 residues. The CDR3 here is CATAGRTMNTEAFF. The CDR3 coding sequence is TGTGCCACCGCGGGACGGACTATGAACACTGAAGCTTTCTTT.

The V and J genes are TRBV18 and TRBJ2-7; 16 nucleotides agree with TRBD2. With V trimmed by 3 bases and J by 0 bases, 8 bases remained unmatched. Per the germline V gene, CDR1 is KGHSH and CDR2 is LQKENI. The CDR3 length is 19 residues. The CDR3 DNA sequence: TGTGCCAGCTCACCGGGACTAGCGGGAGGGCCGCTCCACTCCTACGAGCAGTACTTC. Translating gives CASSPGLAGGPLHSYEQYF.